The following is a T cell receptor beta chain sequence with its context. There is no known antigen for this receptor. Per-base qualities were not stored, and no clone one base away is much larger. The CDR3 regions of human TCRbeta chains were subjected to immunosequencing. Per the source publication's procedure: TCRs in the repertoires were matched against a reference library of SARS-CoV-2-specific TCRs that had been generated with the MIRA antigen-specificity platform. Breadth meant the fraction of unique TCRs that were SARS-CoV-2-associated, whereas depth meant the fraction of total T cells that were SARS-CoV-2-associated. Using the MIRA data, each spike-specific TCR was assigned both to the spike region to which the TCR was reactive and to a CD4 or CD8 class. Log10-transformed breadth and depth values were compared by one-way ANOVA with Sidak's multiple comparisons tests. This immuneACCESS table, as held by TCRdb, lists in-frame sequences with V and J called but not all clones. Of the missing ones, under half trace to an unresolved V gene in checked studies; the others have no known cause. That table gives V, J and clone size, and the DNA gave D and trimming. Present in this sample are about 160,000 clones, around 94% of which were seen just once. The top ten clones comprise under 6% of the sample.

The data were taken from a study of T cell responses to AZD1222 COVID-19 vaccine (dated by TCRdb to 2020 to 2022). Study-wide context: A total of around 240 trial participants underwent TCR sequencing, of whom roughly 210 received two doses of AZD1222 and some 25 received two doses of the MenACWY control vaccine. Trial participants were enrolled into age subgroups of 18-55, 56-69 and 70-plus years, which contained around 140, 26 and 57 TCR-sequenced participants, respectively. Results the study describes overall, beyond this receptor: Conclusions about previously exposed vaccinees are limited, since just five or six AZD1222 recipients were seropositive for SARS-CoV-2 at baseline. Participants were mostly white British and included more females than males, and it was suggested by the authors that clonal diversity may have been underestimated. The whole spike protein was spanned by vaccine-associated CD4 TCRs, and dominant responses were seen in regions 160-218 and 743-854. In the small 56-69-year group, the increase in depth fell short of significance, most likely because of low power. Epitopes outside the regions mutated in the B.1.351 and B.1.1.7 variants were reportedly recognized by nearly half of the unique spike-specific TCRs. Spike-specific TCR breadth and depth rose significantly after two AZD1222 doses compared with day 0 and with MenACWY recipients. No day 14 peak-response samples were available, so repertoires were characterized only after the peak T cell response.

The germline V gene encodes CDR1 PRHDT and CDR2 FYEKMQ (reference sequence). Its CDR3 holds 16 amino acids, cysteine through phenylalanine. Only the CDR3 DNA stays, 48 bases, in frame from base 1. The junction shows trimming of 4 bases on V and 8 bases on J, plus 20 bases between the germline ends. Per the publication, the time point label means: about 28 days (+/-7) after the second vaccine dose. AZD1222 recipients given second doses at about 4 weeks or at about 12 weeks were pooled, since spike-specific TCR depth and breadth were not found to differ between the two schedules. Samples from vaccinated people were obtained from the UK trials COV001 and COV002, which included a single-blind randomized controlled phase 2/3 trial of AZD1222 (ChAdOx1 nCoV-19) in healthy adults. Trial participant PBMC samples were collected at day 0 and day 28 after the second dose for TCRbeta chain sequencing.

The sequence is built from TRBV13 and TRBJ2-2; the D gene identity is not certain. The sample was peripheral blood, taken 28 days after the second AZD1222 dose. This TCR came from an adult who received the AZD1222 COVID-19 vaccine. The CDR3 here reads CASSSDLRTLRGELFF. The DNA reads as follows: TGTGCCAGCAGCTCGGACCTGCGGACCCTCCGAGGGGAGCTGTTTTTT.